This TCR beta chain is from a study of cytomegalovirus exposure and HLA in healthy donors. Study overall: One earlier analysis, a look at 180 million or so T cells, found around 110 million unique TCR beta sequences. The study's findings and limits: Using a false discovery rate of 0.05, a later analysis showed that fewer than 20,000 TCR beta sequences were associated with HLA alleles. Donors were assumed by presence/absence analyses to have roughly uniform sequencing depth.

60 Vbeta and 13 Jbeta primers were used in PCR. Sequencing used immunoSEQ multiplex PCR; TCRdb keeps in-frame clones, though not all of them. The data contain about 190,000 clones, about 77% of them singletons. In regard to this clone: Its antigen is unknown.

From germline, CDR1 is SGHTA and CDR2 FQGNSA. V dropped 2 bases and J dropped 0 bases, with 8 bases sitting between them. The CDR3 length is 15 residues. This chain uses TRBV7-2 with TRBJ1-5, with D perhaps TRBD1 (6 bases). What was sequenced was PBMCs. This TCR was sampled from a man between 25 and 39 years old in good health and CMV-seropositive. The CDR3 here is CASSLLGGSNQPQHF. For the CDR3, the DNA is TGTGCCAGCAGCTTATTAGGGGGTAGCAATCAGCCCCAGCATTTT.